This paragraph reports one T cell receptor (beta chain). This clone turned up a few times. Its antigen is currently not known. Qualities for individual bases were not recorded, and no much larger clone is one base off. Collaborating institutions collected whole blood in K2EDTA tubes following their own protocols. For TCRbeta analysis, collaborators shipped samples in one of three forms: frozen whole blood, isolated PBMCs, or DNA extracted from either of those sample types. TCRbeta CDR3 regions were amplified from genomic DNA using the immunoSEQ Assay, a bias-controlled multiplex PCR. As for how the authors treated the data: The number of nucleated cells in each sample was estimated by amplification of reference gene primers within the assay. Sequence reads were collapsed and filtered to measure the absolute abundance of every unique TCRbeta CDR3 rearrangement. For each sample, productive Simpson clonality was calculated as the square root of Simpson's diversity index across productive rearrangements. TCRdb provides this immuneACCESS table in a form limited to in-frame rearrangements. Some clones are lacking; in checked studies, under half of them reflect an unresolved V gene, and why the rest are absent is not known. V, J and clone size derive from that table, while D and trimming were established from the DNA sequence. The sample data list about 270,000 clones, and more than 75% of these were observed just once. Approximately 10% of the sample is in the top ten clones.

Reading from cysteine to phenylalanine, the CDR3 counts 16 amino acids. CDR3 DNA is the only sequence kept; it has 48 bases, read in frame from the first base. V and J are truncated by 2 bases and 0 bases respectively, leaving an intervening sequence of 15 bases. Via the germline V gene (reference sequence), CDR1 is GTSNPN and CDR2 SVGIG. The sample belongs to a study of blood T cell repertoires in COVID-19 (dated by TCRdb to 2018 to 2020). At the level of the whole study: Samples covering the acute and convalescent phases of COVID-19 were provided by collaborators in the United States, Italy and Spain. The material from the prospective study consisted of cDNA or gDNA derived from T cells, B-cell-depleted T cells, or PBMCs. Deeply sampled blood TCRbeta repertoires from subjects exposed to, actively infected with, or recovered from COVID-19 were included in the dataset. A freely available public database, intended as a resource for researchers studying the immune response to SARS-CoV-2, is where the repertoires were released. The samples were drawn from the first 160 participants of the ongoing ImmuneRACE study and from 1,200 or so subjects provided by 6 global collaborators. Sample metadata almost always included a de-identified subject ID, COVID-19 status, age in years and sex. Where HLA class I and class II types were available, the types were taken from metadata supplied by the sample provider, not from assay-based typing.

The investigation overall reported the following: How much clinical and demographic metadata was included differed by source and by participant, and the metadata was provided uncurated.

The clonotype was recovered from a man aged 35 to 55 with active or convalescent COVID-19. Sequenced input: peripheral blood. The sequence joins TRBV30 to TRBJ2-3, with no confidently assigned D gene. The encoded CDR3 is CAWSSWVTSSTDTQYF. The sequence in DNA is TGTGCCTGGAGTTCCTGGGTGACTTCTAGCACAGATACGCAGTATTTT.